The 24 T cell receptor beta chains presented below share a single source sample, sequenced in a study of OX40 agonist ivuxolimab in advanced cancers. The table came from immunoSEQ multiplex PCR; TCRdb's copy has only in-frame clones and leaves some out. The data show nearly 110,000 clones, with approximately 90% seen just once and 1% to 1.5% held by the top ten. The source material was CD4+ or CD8+ T cells sorted from blood, sampled in a trial of the OX40 agonist ivuxolimab. Source of these receptors: an adult with an advanced solid tumor such as melanoma, head and neck, liver or kidney cancer.

The chain recombines TRBV19 with TRBJ2-2; D not certain. The CDR3 consists of 13 residues. Germline V CDR1 and CDR2: LNHDA, SQIVND (reference sequence). The V gene lost 5 bases and the J gene lost 6 bases, with 10 bases spanning the gap. The CDR3 DNA reads TGTGCCAGTAGTGTACAGAATCCCGGGGAGCTGTTTTTT. Translating it yields CASSVQNPGELFF.

V usage is TRBV28 and J usage is TRBJ1-3, with D perhaps matching TRBD1 (5 bases). CDR1 is MDHEN and CDR2 is SYDVKM in the germline V gene. The CDR3 contains 13 residues. Trimming removed 5 bases at V and 4 bases at J, with 9 bases between. DNA for the CDR3: TGTGCCAGCAGTCCAGGGATGGGAAACACCATATATTTT. It translates to CASSPGMGNTIYF.

This chain uses TRBV28 with TRBJ1-1; D uncertain. The CDR3 sequence is 11 residues long. V was cut by 1 base and J by 7 bases, with 4 bases left in between. Germline CDR1 reads MDHEN; CDR2 reads SYDVKM. The CDR3 here is CASSLFYEAFF. DNA of the CDR3: TGTGCCAGCAGTTTATTTTATGAAGCTTTCTTT.

This chain's CDR3 is CASNPTAYQETQYF. The CDR3 nucleotides read TGTGCCAGCAACCCTACAGCGTACCAAGAGACCCAGTACTTC. This chain uses TRBV7-2 with TRBJ2-5; D gene unclear. Germline CDR1 and CDR2: SGHTA and FQGNSA. CDR3 length: 14 amino acids. Trimming took off 7 bases at V and 0 bases at J, with 12 bases between the two ends.

The chain recombines TRBV6-6 with TRBJ2-2; 7 nucleotides match TRBD2. V was pared by 2 bases and J by 0 bases, with 0 bases of the junction left unmatched. The CDR3 extends over 15 amino acids. CDR1 is MNHNY and CDR2 is SVGAGI in the germline V gene (reference sequence). The CDR3 sequence is CASSYLAANTGELFF. The CDR3 DNA follows: TGTGCCAGCAGTTACCTAGCGGCGAACACCGGGGAGCTGTTTTTT.

The V and J genes are TRBV9 and TRBJ1-4; TRBD1 matches 8 bases. Looked up from germline, CDR1 is SGDLS and CDR2 is YYNGEE. V shed 3 bases, J shed 4 bases, and the junction held 8 bases outside the gene matches. The length of the CDR3 is 16 residues. The CDR3 sequence: CASSANGQGHNEKLFF. The CDR3 DNA reads TGTGCCAGCAGCGCAAACGGACAGGGACATAATGAAAAACTGTTTTTT.

The chain is built from TRBV5-1 and TRBJ2-1; 9 nucleotides line up with TRBD1. The V gene's germline CDR1 is SGHRS and CDR2 YFSETQ. The CDR3 consists of 15 residues. The V and J ends lost 5 bases and 6 bases, in that order; junction bases with no gene match: 9. Written as DNA, the CDR3 is TGCGCCAGCAGTCCAGGGACAGGGAGGATCAATGAGCAGTTCTTC. The encoded protein is CASSPGTGRINEQFF.

J is TRBJ2-1 and V is TRBV19, with D hard to call. CDR1 and CDR2 from the germline V gene are LNHDA and SQIVND (reference sequence). The CDR3 runs 13 residues. V lost 6 bases and J 10 bases, leaving 16 bases between the germline ends. This CDR3 reads CASRPLATQEQFF. The CDR3 nucleotides are TGTGCCAGTAGACCCTTAGCCACTCAGGAGCAGTTCTTC. Full variable domain (rest looked up from reference TRBV19 and TRBJ2-1): DGGITQSPKYLFRKEGQNVTLSCEQNLNHDAMYWYRQDPGQGLRLIYYSQIVNDFQKGDIAEGYSVSREKKESFPLTVTSAQKNPTAFYLCASRPLATQEQFFGPGTRLTVL.

The chain uses TRBV7-9 and TRBJ2-2; unclear D gene. The germline CDR1 and CDR2 sequences are SEHNR and FQNEAQ (reference sequence). The CDR3 spans 13 residues. Trimming took 8 bases from V and 3 from J, leaving 10 bases between them. The CDR3 reads CASEDRDTGELFF. The CDR3 DNA reads as TGTGCCAGCGAAGACCGAGACACCGGGGAGCTGTTTTTT.

This chain uses TRBV28 with TRBJ1-2; D uncertain. There are 13 residues in the CDR3. Per germline, CDR1 MDHEN and CDR2 SYDVKM. V lost 7 bases, J lost 4 bases, and 13 bases lay in between. The CDR3 loop reads CASTTPAVYGYTF. CDR3 DNA: TGTGCCAGCACCACCCCCGCGGTCTATGGCTACACCTTC.

The chain links TRBV6-6 to TRBJ2-2; a possible D gene is TRBD1 (5 bases). With 6 bases removed from V and 6 bases from J, the gap between germline ends came to 14 bases. Germline loops: CDR1 MNHNY, CDR2 SVGAGI (reference sequence). CDR3 length equals 14 residues. The CDR3 nucleotides read TGTGCCAGCAGCCCCTCAGGGTGGGCCGGGGAGCTGTTTTTT. It is translated as CASSPSGWAGELFF.

The chain employs TRBV28 and TRBJ2-3; D is unresolved. Germline V gene data show CDR1 as MDHEN and CDR2 as SYDVKM. This CDR3 contains 12 residues. Trimming took off 6 bases at V and 10 bases at J, with 14 bases between the two ends. The CDR3 region has the DNA TGTGCCAGCAGCCTATCTGGTGTTTCGCAGTATTTT. The encoded protein is CASSLSGVSQYF.

The rearrangement uses TRBV28 and TRBJ1-5, with unresolved D. V was trimmed by 7 bases and J by 2 bases, leaving 15 bases between them. The CDR3 runs to 15 residues. Germline V gives CDR1 MDHEN, CDR2 SYDVKM. The CDR3 DNA sequence: TGTGCCAGCACCGTCGCCCGAGTTGGCAATCAGCCCCAGCATTTT. This sequence encodes CASTVARVGNQPQHF.

V gene TRBV7-3 combines with J gene TRBJ2-2; D is undetermined. V lost 4 bases to trimming and J lost 3 bases, with 3 bases between them. The CDR3 is made up of 12 amino acids. CDR1 and CDR2 from the germline V gene are SGHTA and FQGTGA. The CDR3 DNA reads as TGTGCCAGCAGCTCTTACACCGGGGAGCTGTTTTTT. Protein product: CASSSYTGELFF.

In the case of this clone: Different DNA sequences within this sample yield the same CDR3. The chain employs TRBV5-6 and TRBJ2-7; no firm D call. V lost 4 bases to trimming and J lost 4 bases, with 12 bases between them. The germline V gene has CDR1 SGHDT and CDR2 YYEEEE. CDR3 length: 13 residues. The CDR3 coding sequence is TGTGCCAGCAGCCCAGGCCCCCTTTACGAGCAGTACTTC. Protein sequence: CASSPGPLYEQYF.

The chain carries TRBV5-1 and TRBJ2-1, with D perhaps matching TRBD1 (6 bases). CDR3 size: 12 residues. Trimming shortened V by 0 bases and J by 10 bases, and 8 bases separated the two germline ends. Germline assignment: CDR1 SGHRS and CDR2 YFSETQ. The CDR3 region is CASSLEGDEQFF. DNA for the CDR3: TGCGCCAGCAGCTTGGAGGGGGACGAGCAGTTCTTC.

The V and J genes are TRBV5-1 and TRBJ2-2; 14 bases match TRBD2. The V gene's germline CDR1 is SGHRS and CDR2 YFSETQ. CDR3 length equals 17 residues. V lost 3 bases to trimming and J lost 7 bases; unmatched junction nucleotides: 8. CDR3 nucleotide sequence: TGCGCCAGCAGCTCACCGGGACTAGCGGGAGTCGGCGGGGAGCTGTTTTTT. This codes for CASSSPGLAGVGGELFF.

CDR3 in DNA: TGCGCCAGCAGCTTCGGACTAGCGCCCGTTAAAAAAGGGAATGAGCAGTTCTTC. Protein product: CASSFGLAPVKKGNEQFF. The V gene is TRBV5-1, the J gene TRBJ2-1; 9 bases are shared with TRBD2. Unmatched junction bases numbered 16, after V lost 2 bases and J lost 7 bases. Germline V CDR1 and CDR2: SGHRS, YFSETQ. This CDR3 has 18 amino acids.

The rearrangement joins TRBV28 to TRBJ2-7; 7 bases line up with TRBD2. The CDR3 has 13 residues. After removal of 5 bases from V and 4 bases from J, the junction contained 5 bases not matched to a gene. CDR1 and CDR2 from the germline V gene are MDHEN and SYDVKM. The CDR3 loop is CASSLADVYEQYF. CDR3 DNA sequence: TGTGCCAGCAGTCTAGCGGACGTATACGAGCAGTACTTC.

The V and J genes are TRBV28 and TRBJ1-4, with unresolved D. This CDR3 region has 15 residues. V was cut by 2 bases and J by 3 bases, with 10 bases left in between. Germline lookup yields CDR1 MDHEN and CDR2 SYDVKM. The CDR3 coding sequence is TGTGCCAGCAGTTTAAGGTGGCAGGCTAATGAAAAACTGTTTTTT. It codes for CASSLRWQANEKLFF.

The V and J genes are TRBV5-4 and TRBJ2-1, with 9 bases that match TRBD2. After removal of 4 bases from V and 0 bases from J, the junction contained 2 bases not matched to a gene. The germline gives CDR1 SGHNT, CDR2 YYREEE (reference sequence). The CDR3 extends over 15 amino acids. CDR3 region: CASSRAGGSYNEQFF. The CDR3 coding sequence is TGTGCCAGCAGCCGAGCGGGGGGCTCCTACAATGAGCAGTTCTTC.

The chain employs TRBV11-2 and TRBJ2-6; D is uncertain. The CDR3 spans 15 residues. CDR1 is SGHAT and CDR2 is FQNNGV in the germline V gene. The germline V and J ends were trimmed by 1 base and 4 bases, with 8 bases remaining between them. CDR3 amino acids: CASSLVFTGANVLTF. Here the CDR3 DNA reads TGTGCCAGCAGCTTAGTATTTACCGGGGCCAACGTCCTGACTTTC.

This clone came up a few times. Other DNA sequences in this sample translate to the same CDR3. The gene calls are TRBV19 and TRBJ1-2; D call uncertain. Deletions cut 1 base from V and 2 bases from J, with 5 bases between. Germline V gives CDR1 LNHDA, CDR2 SQIVND (reference sequence). CDR3 size: 13 residues. As DNA, the CDR3 is TGTGCCAGTAGTATAGGCAGAAACTATGGCTACACCTTC. Translating gives CASSIGRNYGYTF.

This clone was counted once. J is TRBJ2-7 and V is TRBV6-6; maybe TRBD2 (5 bases). Trimming removed 6 bases at V and 4 bases at J, with 16 bases between. Germline V gene lookup returns CDR1 MNHNY and CDR2 SVGAGI (reference sequence). This CDR3 is built from 14 residues. CDR3 loop: CASRTSYSVYEQYF. The CDR3 nucleotides are TGTGCCAGCAGAACCTCGTATAGCGTATACGAGCAGTACTTC.